The source of this T cell receptor beta chain is a study of early T cells in non-severe SARS-CoV-2 infection. Turning to the study itself: Sequencing targeted bulk RNA from unsorted whole blood, leaving chains unpaired. Findings and limits, study-wide: Matching results from VDJdb favored anti-spike CD8 responses, leaving private and CD4 specificities undetected.

Deletions cut 0 bases from V and 0 bases from J, with 9 bases between. The CDR3 contains 15 residues. Germline CDR1 reads MGHRA; CDR2 reads YSYEKL. This clonotype was seen at least ten times. Its specificity is not known. Each cDNA molecule carried a unique molecular identifier. TCRdb ran MiXCR on the 5' RACE reads and lists one entry per CDR3 protein. The table lists 120,000 or so distinct CDR3 sequences, roughly 13% of them singletons. The input for sequencing was whole blood, taken at baseline. The receptor was derived from an adult who was a healthcare worker with PCR-confirmed SARS-CoV-2 infection or an uninfected control (not recorded which). V gene TRBV4-1 combines with J gene TRBJ2-7; possibly TRBD2 for D (6 bases). CDR3 bases: TGCGCCAGCAGCCAAGATGCGGGAAACTCCTACGAGCAGTACTTC. It translates to CASSQDAGNSYEQYF.